These 19 T cell receptor beta chains share one sample of origin, sequenced in a study of shared clonotypes between healthy human individuals (TCRdb year 2020). The method behind the library was the immunoSEQ multiplex PCR assay. Not all clones reach the TCRdb copy of this immuneACCESS table, which keeps in-frame sequences only. Checked studies attribute under half of the gap to unresolved V genes and leave the rest unexplained. The sample yields around 560,000 clones; approximately 95% were counted once. Together, the top ten hold about 0.11% of the sample. CD8 naive samples were obtained by positive selection for CCR7 among CD45RO-negative cells, yielding a CD45RA+CCR7+ population from which TemRA cells were excluded. Sample: naive CD8+ T cells sorted from blood. Sample cell subset or site, as interpreted from the label and publication: CD45RA+CCR7+. The receptors derive from a woman in her twenties or thirties in good health.

The chain carries TRBV19 and TRBJ1-1, with D possibly matching TRBD1 (6 bases). CDR3 length: 14 amino acids. V was trimmed by 2 bases and J by 4 bases, leaving 11 bases between them. Germline V CDR1 and CDR2: LNHDA, SQIVND (reference sequence). The CDR3 bases are TGTGCCAGTAGTATAAGGGGGAAGGTCACTGAAGCTTTCTTT. This sequence encodes CASSIRGKVTEAFF.

The chain uses TRBV29-1 and TRBJ2-2, with no clear D. Germline V CDR1 and CDR2: SQVTM, ANQGSEA. This CDR3 has 15 residues. The germline V and J ends were trimmed by 0 bases and 1 base, with 9 bases remaining between them. The CDR3 nucleotides read TGCAGCGTTGAAGAGGGCCAGGAGAACACCGGGGAGCTGTTTTTT. It translates to CSVEEGQENTGELFF.

The chain joins TRBV7-6 to TRBJ1-5; no reliable D call. The CDR3 sequence is 14 residues long. V was shortened by 8 bases and J by 3 bases, with 14 bases between the two germline ends. Germline CDR1 is SGHVS and CDR2 is FNYEAQ. The CDR3 nucleotides read TGTGCCAGCGCTTCGGGCGGGAACAATCAGCCCCAGCATTTT. It translates to CASASGGNNQPQHF. The full variable domain, its missing parts supplied by reference TRBV7-6 and TRBJ1-5, is GAGVSQSPRYKVTKRGQDVALRCDPISGHVSLYWYRQALGQGPEFLTYFNYEAQQDKSGLPNDRFSAERPEGSISTLTIQRTEQRDSAMYRCASASGGNNQPQHFGDGTRLSIL.

This clone was observed a single time. For the CDR3, the DNA is TGTGCCACCACGAAGACCAACAATGAGCAGTTCTTC. Translated, it gives CATTKTNNEQFF. The genes are TRBV2 and TRBJ2-1; D is unclear. Germline V CDR1 and CDR2: SNHLY, FYNNEI. This CDR3 is built from 12 residues. The ends were cut back, 10 bases at V and 5 bases at J, with 12 bases in the middle. Together with reference TRBV2 and TRBJ2-1, the CDR3 gives the full variable domain: EPEVTQTPSHQVTQMGQEVILRCVPISNHLYFYWYRQILGQKVEFLVSFYNNEISEKSEIFDDQFSVERPDGSNFTLKIRSTKLEDSAMYFCATTKTNNEQFFGPGTRLTVL.

This sequence joins TRBV27 and TRBJ2-4; perhaps TRBD2 as D (6 bases). The CDR3 consists of 15 residues. In germline, CDR1 is MNHEY, CDR2 SMNVEV (reference sequence). The ends were cut back, 6 bases at V and 0 bases at J, with 12 bases in the middle. CDR3 DNA sequence: TGTGCCAGCAGGGGGGACTCGTTAGCCAAAAACATTCAGTACTTC. Its translation is CASRGDSLAKNIQYF.

This clone was found once. The rearrangement links TRBV27 to TRBJ2-1; D uncertain. The CDR3 consists of 14 residues. V gave up 1 base and J gave up 5 bases, with 9 bases separating them. Per the germline V gene, CDR1 is MNHEY and CDR2 is SMNVEV (reference sequence). In nucleotides, the CDR3 is TGTGCCAGCAGTTTATACGGGCTCGACAATGAGCAGTTCTTC. Protein product: CASSLYGLDNEQFF.

The V call is TRBV5-4, the J call TRBJ2-3; no reliable D call. The CDR3 runs 15 residues. The germline CDR1 and CDR2 sequences are SGHNT and YYREEE (reference sequence). V lost 0 bases to trimming and J lost 3 bases, with 11 bases between them. In nucleotides, the CDR3 is TGTGCCAGCAGCTTGGTGGGTACGAATACAGATACGCAGTATTTT. Translated: CASSLVGTNTDTQYF.

The rearrangement links TRBV28 to TRBJ2-7; no definite D call. Germline assignment: CDR1 MDHEN and CDR2 SYDVKM. The CDR3 is 16 amino acids. V was shortened by 4 bases and J by 3 bases, with 19 bases between the two germline ends. CDR3 loop: CASSSPETLGVYEQYF. CDR3 nucleotides: TGTGCCAGCAGTTCCCCGGAGACCCTTGGGGTCTACGAGCAGTACTTC.

The genes are TRBV20-1 and TRBJ2-7; D might be TRBD2 (6 bases). The CDR3 has 11 amino acids. Germline CDR1 reads DFQATT; CDR2 reads SNEGSKA (reference sequence). Trimming took 6 bases from V and 4 from J, leaving 10 bases between them. CDR3 in DNA: TGCAGTGCACAGACTAGTTACGAGCAGTACTTC. Its protein product is CSAQTSYEQYF.

The chain links TRBV10-3 to TRBJ2-6, with D perhaps matching TRBD1 (6 bases). The germline V gene encodes CDR1 ENHRY and CDR2 SYGVKD. The V end lost 2 bases, the J end lost 5 bases, and 16 bases lay between the germline ends. The CDR3 totals 17 residues. The CDR3 loop reads CAISETTGLRRANVLTF. The DNA of the CDR3 is TGTGCCATCAGTGAGACGACAGGACTCCGAAGGGCCAACGTCCTGACTTTC.

The V and J genes are TRBV27 and TRBJ2-5, with D tentatively TRBD2 (5 bases). The CDR3 is 14 amino acids. Germline CDR1 MNHEY, CDR2 SMNVEV (reference sequence). Deletions cut 5 bases from V and 5 bases from J, with 15 bases between. CDR3 sequence (DNA): TGTGCCAGCAGTCCACTAGTAGGTTGGGAGACCCAGTACTTC. It is translated as CASSPLVGWETQYF.

The chain recombines TRBV19 with TRBJ2-5; 11 bases fit TRBD1. The J call is doubtful: the DNA matches TRBJ2-7 better. CDR1 and CDR2 from the germline V gene are LNHDA and SQIVND (reference sequence). The CDR3 has 14 amino acids. The CDR3 sequence is CASSAGTGGFEQYF. In DNA, the CDR3 is TGTGCCAGTAGCGCCGGGACAGGGGGTTTCGAGCAGTACTTC.

V is TRBV16 and J is TRBJ2-7, with D possibly called TRBD1 or TRBD2 (5 bases each). This CDR3 contains 18 residues. V was cut by 4 bases and J by 0 bases, with 22 bases left in between. The germline V gene encodes CDR1 KGHSY and CDR2 FQNENV. The CDR3 loop reads CASSPQSNRDVSSYEQYF. The CDR3 region has the DNA TGTGCCAGCAGCCCCCAGAGCAACCGGGACGTAAGCTCCTACGAGCAGTACTTC.

This chain uses TRBV10-1 with TRBJ2-5; no clear D. Trimming stripped 6 bases from V and 3 bases from J, with 14 bases between. The germline V gene has CDR1 WNHNN and CDR2 SYGVQD (reference sequence). CDR3 length: 14 amino acids. The chain's CDR3 is CASRHYGRKETQYF. The CDR3 DNA reads TGCGCCAGCAGGCACTACGGTCGAAAAGAGACCCAGTACTTC.

This clone came up once. The CDR3 protein is CASSSLTTSGETQYF. As DNA, the CDR3 is TGTGCCAGTAGTTCCTTAACGACCAGCGGAGAGACCCAGTACTTC. V gene TRBV19 combines with J gene TRBJ2-5; the D gene is possibly TRBD2 (5 bases). Germline CDR1 is LNHDA and CDR2 is SQIVND (reference sequence). V lost 5 bases, J lost 4 bases, and 17 bases lay in between. CDR3 length equals 15 residues. Full variable domain (rest looked up from reference TRBV19 and TRBJ2-5): DGGITQSPKYLFRKEGQNVTLSCEQNLNHDAMYWYRQDPGQGLRLIYYSQIVNDFQKGDIAEGYSVSREKKESFPLTVTSAQKNPTAFYLCASSSLTTSGETQYFGPGTRLLVL.

The chain couples TRBV4-1 to TRBJ1-5; possibly TRBD1 for D (6 bases). The CDR3 sequence is 15 residues long. With 1 base removed from V and 6 bases from J, the gap between germline ends came to 13 bases. CDR1 and CDR2 from the germline V gene are MGHRA and YSYEKL. As DNA, the CDR3 is TGCGCCAGCAGCCAAGTTGGGGGCCAAAGTCAGCCCCAGCATTTT. Translating it yields CASSQVGGQSQPQHF.

This chain uses TRBV4-1 with TRBJ2-1; 7 nucleotides match TRBD2. V shed 0 bases, J shed 10 bases, and the junction held 12 bases outside the gene matches. In germline, CDR1 is MGHRA, CDR2 YSYEKL. The CDR3 is 16 amino acids. DNA of the CDR3: TGCGCCAGCAGCCAAGACCAGCGGCGGGAGTCTTTCGAGCAGTTCTTC. Its translation is CASSQDQRRESFEQFF.

The V gene is TRBV7-9, the J gene TRBJ1-3, with no clear D. The germline CDR1 and CDR2 sequences are SEHNR and FQNEAQ (reference sequence). CDR3 size: 10 residues. V was pared by 8 bases and J by 4 bases, with 3 bases between. The CDR3 coding sequence is TGTGCCAGCGGGGGAAACACCATATATTTT. Its protein is CASGGNTIYF.

In DNA form, the CDR3 reads TGTGCCAGTAGTGCGACAGGGTTCTACGAGCAGTACTTC. Residues: CASSATGFYEQYF. This chain uses TRBV19 with TRBJ2-7; 7 bases fit TRBD1. The CDR3 is made up of 13 amino acids. Germline V gene data show CDR1 as LNHDA and CDR2 as SQIVND (reference sequence). With V trimmed by 5 bases and J by 3 bases, 4 bases remained unmatched.